This TCR beta chain was documented in a study of metastatic and nonmetastatic thyroid tumors. TCRdb recomputed clones from the PCR reads via MiXCR. Among 35,000 to 45,000 clones listed, about 20% were seen once. None of the patients had undergone any treatment ahead of thyroid surgery. V dropped 6 bases and J dropped 6 bases, with 12 bases sitting between them. The CDR3 consists of 12 residues. Germline-derived CDR1 and CDR2 are MNHNS and SASEGT. Sequencing used blood. The clonotype was recovered from a female donor with papillary thyroid cancer or a benign thyroid nodule (not recorded which). Some clones in this sample may be carry-over from other donors' samples. The chain has TRBV6-1 and TRBJ2-7; unclear D gene. The CDR3 DNA is TGTGCCAGCAGGAGGCTTAGCTCCGAGCAGTACTTC. Amino acids: CASRRLSSEQYF.